Below are 19 T cell receptor beta chains sequenced from a single sample in a study of T cells in Graves' hyperthyroidism and ophthalmopathy. Amplified regions were TCR beta CDR3 sequences from RNA transcripts. TCR CDR3 underwent first-round RT-PCR with the HTBI primer set. TCRdb called the multiplex PCR reads again in MiXCR, with one record for every CDR3 protein. The data hold 400,000 to 500,000 distinct CDR3 sequences, with about an eighth observed a single time. The sequencing input was blood. The receptors were gathered from a woman younger than 35 with Graves' hyperthyroidism.

This clonotype was seen repeatedly, ten times or more. The chain uses TRBV7-2 and TRBJ1-1; tentative D call: TRBD1 (5 bases). Germline-derived CDR1 and CDR2 are SGHTA and FQGNSA. The V end was cut by 1 base, the J end by 1 base, with 16 bases between. The CDR3 spans 17 residues. CDR3 nucleotides: TGTGCCAGCAGCTTAGATGGGGCGCTTGGCCCGAACACTGAAGCTTTCTTT. It specifies CASSLDGALGPNTEAFF.

This clonotype was detected a few times. This chain connects TRBV2 to TRBJ2-2; TRBD1 might be the D (6 bases). Trimming took off 8 bases at V and 6 bases at J, with 7 bases between the two ends. CDR1 and CDR2 (germline): SNHLY, FYNNEI. CDR3 length: 11 amino acids. The CDR3 nucleotides read TGTGCCAGCTCAGGGGCCGGGGAGCTGTTTTTT. Translation: CASSGAGELFF.

The genes are TRBV9 and TRBJ1-1; no clear D. Germline lookup yields CDR1 SGDLS and CDR2 YYNGEE. V lost 2 bases and J 4 bases, leaving 12 bases between the germline ends. The CDR3 loop spans 14 amino acids. CDR3 protein: CASSVFAGSTEAFF. The CDR3 DNA follows: TGTGCCAGCAGCGTCTTCGCGGGGAGCACTGAAGCTTTCTTT.

There are a few counts of this clonotype. The genes are TRBV20-1 and TRBJ2-6, with D unclear. Trimming removed 6 bases at V and 0 bases at J, with 24 bases between. Looked up from germline, CDR1 is DFQATT and CDR2 is SNEGSKA (reference sequence). The CDR3 loop spans 19 amino acids. The CDR3 bases are TGCAGTGCCTTCCCAGCCGGGTTTGGTGAACACTCTGGGGCCAACGTCCTGACTTTC. Translation gives CSAFPAGFGEHSGANVLTF.

Ten or more counts support this clonotype. V usage is TRBV5-1 and J usage is TRBJ1-1; perhaps TRBD1 as D (5 bases). The CDR3 extends over 14 amino acids. From germline, CDR1 is SGHRS and CDR2 YFSETQ. Trimming stripped 1 base from V and 1 base from J, with 8 bases between. The CDR3 here is CASSLYRTNTEAFF. DNA of the CDR3: TGCGCCAGCAGCTTGTACAGGACGAACACTGAAGCTTTCTTT.

This clonotype occurred many times. Here the CDR3 reads CASSHPQNYNEQFF. In DNA, the CDR3 is TGTGCCAGCAGCCATCCCCAGAATTACAATGAGCAGTTCTTC. The V gene is TRBV12-3 or TRBV12-4, the J gene TRBJ2-1, with D unresolved. V was trimmed by 6 bases and J by 4 bases, leaving 13 bases between them. CDR3 size: 14 residues.

The table lists this clonotype with many counts. This chain links TRBV9 with TRBJ2-3; TRBD2 agrees at 8 bases. From germline, CDR1 is SGDLS and CDR2 YYNGEE. The CDR3 covers 14 residues. With V trimmed by 0 bases and J by 6 bases, 3 bases remained unmatched. The CDR3 loop reads CASSVEVAGDTQYF. In nucleotides, the CDR3 is TGTGCCAGCAGCGTAGAGGTAGCGGGGGATACGCAGTATTTT.

V is TRBV6-1 and J is TRBJ2-2, with D hard to call. There are 15 residues in the CDR3. From germline, CDR1 is MNHNS and CDR2 SASEGT. The germline V and J ends were trimmed by 8 bases and 1 base, with 14 bases remaining between them. CDR3 sequence: CASVPTPVNTGELFF. The CDR3, as DNA: TGTGCCAGCGTACCGACTCCGGTGAACACCGGGGAGCTGTTTTTT.

This clonotype was detected many times. The chain employs TRBV20-1 and TRBJ2-3, with TRBD2 matching 10 bases. There are 14 residues in the CDR3. J was trimmed by 3 bases and V by 5 bases; bases with no gene match: 5. Germline V CDR1 and CDR2: DFQATT, SNEGSKA (reference sequence). The CDR3 bases are TGCAGTGCTCCGCTAGCGGGGGCTACAGATACGCAGTATTTT. This gives the protein CSAPLAGATDTQYF.

Of note for this clonotype: A much bigger clone sits one base away, suggesting this may be a read error. The chain links TRBV2 to TRBJ2-1, with 12 bases fitting TRBD2. The CDR3 is 15 residues long. V gave up 4 bases and J gave up 5 bases; unmatched junction bases: 3. Germline-derived CDR1 and CDR2 are SNHLY and FYNNEI. The CDR3 nucleotides are TGTGCCAGCAGTGGGACTAGCGGGAACCACAATGAGCAGTTCTTC. Residues: CASSGTSGNHNEQFF. The full variable domain, completed using reference TRBV2 and TRBJ2-1, is EPEVTQTPSHQVTQMGQEVILRCVPISNHLYFYWYRQILGQKVEFLVSFYNNEISEKSEIFDDQFSVERPDGSNFTLKIRSTKLEDSAMYFCASSGTSGNHNEQFFGPGTRLTVL.

This clonotype was counted a few times. V and J are TRBV5-1 and TRBJ2-5; D unresolved. Trimming left V 0 bases short and J 4 bases short, with 16 bases between. The CDR3 extends over 16 amino acids. The V gene's germline CDR1 is SGHRS and CDR2 YFSETQ. CDR3 bases: TGCGCCAGCAGCTTGGCCGGACCATCAAAGGGAGAGACCCAGTACTTC. This sequence encodes CASSLAGPSKGETQYF.

The chain recombines TRBV20-1 with TRBJ2-5, with D unresolved. V shed 0 bases and J shed 3 bases, with 11 bases lying between them. Germline V gives CDR1 DFQATT, CDR2 SNEGSKA (reference sequence). The CDR3 runs to 14 residues. The CDR3 is CSARDKGLKETQYF. The DNA for the CDR3 is TGCAGTGCTAGAGATAAGGGCCTTAAAGAGACCCAGTACTTC.

Turning to this clonotype: A much bigger clone sits one base away, suggesting this may be a read error. This rearrangement joins TRBV7-9 to TRBJ2-4, with 7 bases matching TRBD1. This CDR3 comprises 13 residues. Germline V lookup: CDR1 SEHNR, CDR2 FQNEAQ (reference sequence). CDR3 sequence (DNA): TGTGCCAGCAACTTAAACTCAGGGGGCATTCAGTACTTC. This translates into CASNLNSGGIQYF.

V is TRBV13 and J is TRBJ2-2; D uncertain. Germline values: CDR1 PRHDT, CDR2 FYEKMQ (reference sequence). This CDR3 contains 13 residues. The V gene lost 5 bases and the J gene lost 8 bases, with 12 bases spanning the gap. Here the CDR3 DNA reads TGTGCCAGCAGCGTCACGCTCTCAGGGGAGCTGTTTTTT. It translates to CASSVTLSGELFF.

This clonotype was detected many times. V usage is TRBV20-1 and J usage is TRBJ2-5; no definite D call. This CDR3 spans 18 amino acids. The germline V and J ends were trimmed by 1 base and 2 bases, with 23 bases remaining between them. Germline V gene sequence: CDR1 DFQATT, CDR2 SNEGSKA (reference sequence). In nucleotides, the CDR3 is TGCAGTGCTAGAGGACCCCGGGCTATTCTATCCCTACAAGAGACCCAGTACTTC. The encoded protein is CSARGPRAILSLQETQYF.

This clonotype has only a few counts. This chain uses TRBV9 with TRBJ2-3, with 11 bases that match TRBD2. The CDR3 contains 14 residues. Germline CDR1 and CDR2: SGDLS and YYNGEE. The V segment lost 3 bases and the J segment 6 bases; nucleotides outside the gene matches: 3. CDR3 sequence reads: CASSGSGRVDTQYF. CDR3 nucleotide sequence: TGTGCCAGCAGCGGTAGCGGGAGGGTGGATACGCAGTATTTT. Looking up the rest from reference TRBV9 and TRBJ2-3 gives the full variable domain: DSGVTQTPKHLITATGQRVTLRCSPRSGDLSVYWYQQSLDQGLQFLIQYYNGEERAKGNILERFSAQQFPDLHSELNLSSLELGDSALYFCASSGSGRVDTQYFGPGTRLTVL.

This clonotype was found many times. The genes are TRBV2 and TRBJ2-7, with unresolved D. V lost 4 bases to trimming and J lost 3 bases, with 13 bases between them. Germline V CDR1 and CDR2: SNHLY, FYNNEI. This CDR3 is 14 amino acids long. The CDR3 DNA is TGTGCCAGCAGTGGAAGACTCCGGAACTACGAGCAGTACTTC. Translation: CASSGRLRNYEQYF.

This clonotype was recorded a few times. J is TRBJ2-1 and V is TRBV5-4; 9 nucleotides align to TRBD1. Germline CDR1 SGHNT, CDR2 YYREEE (reference sequence). The ends lost 5 bases at V and 4 bases at J; junction bases unmatched: 7. This CDR3 contains 15 residues. In DNA form, the CDR3 reads TGTGCCAGCAGAGCCCGGGACAGGGTGTACAATGAGCAGTTCTTC. Translating it yields CASRARDRVYNEQFF.

In this sample, this clonotype turned up many times. This rearrangement joins TRBV28 to TRBJ2-3, with 7 bases that match TRBD1. The CDR3 sequence is 16 residues long. Germline-derived CDR1 and CDR2 are MDHEN and SYDVKM. V lost 6 bases to trimming and J lost 2 bases; unmatched junction nucleotides: 11. For the CDR3, the DNA is TGTGCCAGCAGGGGCAGGGACAGTTTTTCCACAGATACGCAGTATTTT. This sequence encodes CASRGRDSFSTDTQYF.